This T cell receptor beta chain was recorded in a study of shared clonotypes between healthy human individuals. Sequencing was performed with immunoSEQ multiplex PCR; in TCRdb, only in-frame clones are kept and a portion is missing. In the table there are hundreds of thousands of clones, less than 85% of which are singletons. The germline V and J ends were trimmed by 3 bases and 6 bases, with 12 bases remaining between them. CDR3 length: 13 residues. Germline CDR1 is KGHSH and CDR2 is LQKENI. V and J are TRBV18 and TRBJ2-7; perhaps TRBD2 as D (5 bases). The sequence was obtained from a woman between 25 and 40 years old in good health. Sequenced input: memory CD4+ T cells sorted from blood. Subset noted: CD45RA-negative fraction. CDR3: CASSPGRGREQYF. The CDR3 nucleotides are TGTGCCAGCTCACCCGGGCGAGGGCGCGAGCAGTACTTC.